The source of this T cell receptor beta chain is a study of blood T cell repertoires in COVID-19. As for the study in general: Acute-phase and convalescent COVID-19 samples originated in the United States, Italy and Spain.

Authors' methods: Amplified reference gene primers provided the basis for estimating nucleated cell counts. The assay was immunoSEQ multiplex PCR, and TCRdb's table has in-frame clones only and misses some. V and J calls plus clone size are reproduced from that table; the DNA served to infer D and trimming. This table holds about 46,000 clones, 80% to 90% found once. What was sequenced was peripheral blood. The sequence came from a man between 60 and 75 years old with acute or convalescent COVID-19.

Here the CDR3 DNA reads TGCGCCAGCAGCTTCCGGGGGGTGGCGGATACGCAGTATTTT. The encoded protein is CASSFRGVADTQYF. The rearrangement links TRBV5-1 to TRBJ2-3; 7 positions match TRBD2. Germline V gives CDR1 SGHRS, CDR2 YFSETQ. V trimming: 2 bases; J trimming: 6 bases; junction bases outside the gene matches: 6. The CDR3 is made up of 14 amino acids.